Listed here are 4 T cell receptor beta chains from one sample, sequenced in a study of Graves' ophthalmopathy and Graves' hyperthyroidism. Amplification of the TCR beta CDR3 regions used RNA transcripts (as template). HTBI-primed first-round RT-PCR preceded second-round multiplex PCR. In TCRdb, the multiplex PCR reads were re-called with MiXCR into one record per CDR3 protein. Of a few hundred thousand distinct CDR3 sequences in the sample, around 19% were seen once. The source material was peripheral blood. The receptors derive from a woman between 18 and 29 years old with Graves' ophthalmopathy.

V usage is TRBV12-3 or TRBV12-4 and J usage is TRBJ2-2; no firm D call. CDR3 length equals 14 residues. V was pared by 3 bases and J by 1 base, with 6 bases between. The DNA of the CDR3 is TGTGCCAGCAGTTTTCACGGGAACACCGGGGAGCTGTTTTTT. The encoded protein is CASSFHGNTGELFF.

This clonotype has ten or more counts. The chain joins TRBV6-2 or TRBV6-3 to TRBJ2-5; 8 nucleotides line up with TRBD2. After removal of 7 bases from V and 2 bases from J, the junction contained 6 bases not matched to a gene. The CDR3 has 14 residues. Per germline, CDR1 MNHEY and CDR2 SVGEGT. The DNA for the CDR3 is TGTGCCAGCACCCGGGGGGGCCGTCAAGAGACCCAGTACTTC. It yields the protein CASTRGGRQETQYF.

This clonotype has a count of ten or more. The chain recombines TRBV11-2 with TRBJ1-1, with 7 bases matching TRBD1. Germline CDR1 and CDR2: SGHAT and FQNNGV. After removal of 0 bases from V and 5 bases from J, the junction contained 6 bases not matched to a gene. The CDR3 consists of 15 residues. CDR3 bases: TGTGCCAGCAGCTTAGAGGCAGGGGGACGTACTGAAGCTTTCTTT. Translating it yields CASSLEAGGRTEAFF.

Many counts were recorded for this clonotype. The chain carries TRBV10-3 and TRBJ2-7; D may be TRBD1 (5 bases). Germline V lookup: CDR1 ENHRY, CDR2 SYGVKD. Trimming took 3 bases from V and 6 from J, leaving 21 bases between them. The CDR3 contains 16 residues. The chain's CDR3 is CAISDRRVGLSGEQYF. The CDR3 nucleotides are TGTGCCATCAGTGACAGGCGAGTGGGGCTCTCGGGCGAGCAGTACTTC.